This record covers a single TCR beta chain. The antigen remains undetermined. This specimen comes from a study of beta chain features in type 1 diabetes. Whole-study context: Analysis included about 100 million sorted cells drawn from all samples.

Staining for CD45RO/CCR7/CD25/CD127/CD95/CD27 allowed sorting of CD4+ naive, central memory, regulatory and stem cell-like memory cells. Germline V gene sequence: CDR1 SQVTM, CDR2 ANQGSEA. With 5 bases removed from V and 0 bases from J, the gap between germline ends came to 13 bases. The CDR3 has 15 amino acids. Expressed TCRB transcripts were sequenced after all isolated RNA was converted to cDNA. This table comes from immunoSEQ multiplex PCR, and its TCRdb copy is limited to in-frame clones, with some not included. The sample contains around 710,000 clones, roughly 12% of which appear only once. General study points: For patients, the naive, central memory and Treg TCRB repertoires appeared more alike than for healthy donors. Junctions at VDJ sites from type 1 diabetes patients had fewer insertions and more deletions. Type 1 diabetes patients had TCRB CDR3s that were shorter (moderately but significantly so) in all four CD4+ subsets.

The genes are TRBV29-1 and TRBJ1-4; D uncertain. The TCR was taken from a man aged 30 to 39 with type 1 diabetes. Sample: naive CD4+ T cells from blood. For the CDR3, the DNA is TGCAGCGTTTCGGGGATGGGTGCAACTAATGAAAAACTGTTTTTT. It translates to CSVSGMGATNEKLFF.